The next 9 T cell receptor beta chains were all read from a single sample in a study of blood T cell repertoires in COVID-19. Clones were read by immunoSEQ multiplex PCR, and TCRdb kept only the in-frame ones, dropping some. The table records around 250,000 clones, 91% of them present only once. Material for sequencing was PBMCs or T cells enriched from blood (not recorded which). The receptors shown here come from a human donor in a cohort exposed to, infected with or recovered from COVID-19 (not recorded which). The donor label of this sample is uncertain.

The chain is built from TRBV4-3 and TRBJ1-6; D is uncertain. This CDR3 contains 15 residues. The V gene's germline CDR1 is LGHNA and CDR2 YSLEER. V gave up 4 bases and J gave up 4 bases, with 11 bases separating them. This CDR3 reads CASSPLGPYNSPLHF. The CDR3 DNA sequence: TGCGCCAGCAGCCCCCTAGGTCCTTATAATTCACCCCTCCACTTT.

The chain uses TRBV30 and TRBJ1-1; no clear D. The CDR3 sequence is 13 residues long. V shed 2 bases and J shed 1 base, with 8 bases lying between them. CDR1 GTSNPN and CDR2 SVGIG come from the germline V gene (reference sequence). CDR3 sequence reads: CAWSKTTNTEAFF. CDR3 bases: TGTGCCTGGAGTAAAACAACGAACACTGAAGCTTTCTTT.

The chain carries TRBV27 and TRBJ1-1, with D maybe TRBD1 (6 bases). V lost 4 bases and J 3 bases, leaving 9 bases between the germline ends. The CDR3 runs 13 residues. Germline assignment: CDR1 MNHEY and CDR2 SMNVEV (reference sequence). Written as DNA, the CDR3 is TGTGCCAGCAGTTACAGGGTTCACACTGAAGCTTTCTTT. It codes for CASSYRVHTEAFF.

This clone was counted a single time. The chain couples TRBV19 to TRBJ1-4; D gene ambiguous. The CDR3 contains 13 residues. Trimming left V 5 bases short and J 4 bases short, with 8 bases between. The germline V gene has CDR1 LNHDA and CDR2 SQIVND (reference sequence). The CDR3 loop reads CASSRGDNEKLFF. As DNA, the CDR3 is TGTGCCAGTAGTCGCGGCGATAATGAAAAACTGTTTTTT.

This rearrangement joins TRBV15 to TRBJ2-7; maybe TRBD1 (5 bases). Trimming cost V 1 base and J 2 bases, with 9 bases left between them. This CDR3 contains 14 residues. Germline V gives CDR1 LNHNV, CDR2 YYDKDF (reference sequence). CDR3 coding DNA: TGTGCCACCAGCAGAGGACAGAGGACCTACGAGCAGTACTTC. It is translated as CATSRGQRTYEQYF.

V usage is TRBV5-6 and J usage is TRBJ2-1; 9 positions agree with TRBD1. The V gene's germline CDR1 is SGHDT and CDR2 YYEEEE. The V gene end was trimmed by 1 base and the J gene end by 2 bases; junction bases not matched to a gene: 7. The CDR3 has 17 residues. The CDR3 sequence is CASSLLGQGLTYNEQFF. CDR3 sequence (DNA): TGTGCCAGCAGCTTGCTCGGACAGGGGTTGACCTACAATGAGCAGTTCTTC.

The rearrangement links TRBV5-1 to TRBJ1-1, with D possibly matching TRBD1 (5 bases). V dropped 3 bases and J dropped 6 bases, with 12 bases sitting between them. The CDR3 covers 13 residues. CDR1 SGHRS and CDR2 YFSETQ come from the germline V gene. The CDR3 DNA is TGCGCCAGCAGCTCGGGGGTTGCGGCTGAAGCTTTCTTT. As protein: CASSSGVAAEAFF.

CDR3 residues: CASRLEEQGLDGYTF. The CDR3, as DNA: TGTGCAAGTCGCTTAGAAGAACAGGGGTTAGATGGCTACACCTTC. This chain connects TRBV12-2 to TRBJ1-2; no check of the table's D call, TRBD1, against the DNA was made. TRBV12-2 represents a pseudogene. The CDR3 is made up of 15 amino acids.

The chain is built from TRBV5-1 and TRBJ2-5; tentatively, D is TRBD1 (6 bases). Germline loops: CDR1 SGHRS, CDR2 YFSETQ. V was clipped by 4 bases and J by 5 bases, with 24 bases between them. The CDR3 is 17 amino acids. The chain's CDR3 is CASSRPSSGAWRETQYF. The CDR3 coding sequence is TGCGCCAGCAGCCGACCTTCATCAGGGGCCTGGCGGGAGACCCAGTACTTC.